A single sample is the source of the 29 T cell receptor beta chains below, sequenced in a study of blood T cell repertoires in COVID-19. Clones were sequenced by immunoSEQ multiplex PCR, and TCRdb holds only the in-frame ones, with some missing. Counted here are approximately 200,000 clones, around 94% occurring once; the ten biggest clones make up approximately 0.8%. Sequencing used peripheral blood. The receptors come from a man aged 25-45 years with COVID-19, enrolled during active disease.

The gene calls are TRBV6-2 or TRBV6-3 and TRBJ2-6, with D perhaps TRBD2 (6 bases). The CDR3 covers 17 residues. Germline V gene data show CDR1 as MNHEY and CDR2 as SVGEGT. Trimming removed 6 bases from V and 4 bases from J, with 19 bases in between. Here the CDR3 reads CASSPSVRGSGANVLTF. The CDR3, as DNA: TGTGCCAGCAGCCCTAGCGTCCGGGGGTCCGGGGCCAACGTCCTGACTTTC.

The chain combines TRBV3-1 (or the pseudogene TRBV3-2) with TRBJ1-2, with 11 bases matching TRBD1. CDR1 and CDR2 from the germline V gene are LGHDT and YNNKEL (reference sequence). V lost 3 bases to trimming and J lost 8 bases; unmatched junction nucleotides: 5. The CDR3 has 14 amino acids. The CDR3 here is CASSHRDRGGGYTF. The CDR3 coding sequence is TGTGCCAGCAGCCACAGGGACAGGGGGGGAGGCTACACCTTC.

This clone occurred once. The identical CDR3 is also encoded by other nucleotide sequences in the sample. The chain links TRBV5-1 to TRBJ2-7, with TRBD1 matching over 9 bases. CDR3 length: 14 residues. Trimming cost V 0 bases and J 5 bases; bases outside gene matches: 3. The germline CDR1 and CDR2 sequences are SGHRS and YFSETQ. CDR3 residues: CASSLGQGVDEQYF. In DNA form, the CDR3 reads TGCGCCAGCAGCTTGGGACAGGGGGTAGACGAGCAGTACTTC.

The V call is TRBV10-3, the J call TRBJ1-2, with D possibly being TRBD1 (6 bases). V was clipped by 4 bases and J by 4 bases, with 16 bases between them. Germline V CDR1 and CDR2: ENHRY, SYGVKD. The CDR3 is 15 amino acids. CDR3 bases: TGTGCCATCAGTGGGCCCCAGGGGTACGGCTATGGCTACACCTTC. Protein sequence: CAISGPQGYGYGYTF.

The chain combines TRBV4-2 with TRBJ1-6; 9 bases fit TRBD1. Losses at the gene ends were 1 base for V and 10 bases for J; bases not matched to a gene: 5. CDR1 and CDR2 (germline): LGHNA, YNFKEQ. The CDR3 totals 15 residues. DNA of the CDR3: TGTGCCAGCAGCCAAGCCGGGACAGGGCGATCACCCCTCCACTTT. Protein sequence: CASSQAGTGRSPLHF.

V and J are TRBV30 and TRBJ1-5, with D possibly being TRBD1 (6 bases). V lost 1 base and J lost 4, with 11 bases in between. Germline V gene sequence: CDR1 GTSNPN, CDR2 SVGIG (reference sequence). This CDR3 spans 14 amino acids. The CDR3 is CAWSAVGGNQPQHF. The CDR3 coding sequence is TGTGCCTGGAGTGCGGTAGGGGGTAATCAGCCCCAGCATTTT.

The count of this clone is one. The chain is built from TRBV27 and TRBJ2-7, with TRBD1 as a possible D gene (6 bases). With 6 bases removed from V and 1 base from J, the gap between germline ends came to 19 bases. Germline lookup yields CDR1 MNHEY and CDR2 SMNVEV (reference sequence). CDR3 length equals 16 residues. CDR3 nucleotide sequence: TGTGCCAGCAGAATAAGAGGGACACCACTTTCCTACGAGCAGTACTTC. Protein sequence: CASRIRGTPLSYEQYF.

The chain joins TRBV7-4 to TRBJ1-5; the D is unclear. Germline loops: CDR1 SGHVT, CDR2 SQSDAQ. V lost 3 bases, J lost 0 bases, and 15 bases lay in between. This CDR3 has 17 residues. CDR3 amino acids: CASSFVTTNYSNQPQHF. CDR3 sequence (DNA): TGTGCCAGCAGCTTTGTCACAACGAATTATAGCAATCAGCCCCAGCATTTT. Combining the CDR3 with reference TRBV7-4 and TRBJ1-5 gives the whole variable domain GAGVSQSPRYKVAKRGRDVALRCDSISGHVTLYWYRQTLGQGSEVLTYSQSDAQRDKSGRPSGRFSAERPERSVSTLKIQRTEQGDSAVYLCASSFVTTNYSNQPQHFGDGTRLSIL.

The table lists this clone with a count of one. The genes are TRBV18 and TRBJ2-3, with 7 bases matching TRBD2. V dropped 3 bases and J dropped 4; count of bases not matched to a gene: 7. The CDR3 is 15 residues long. Germline V CDR1 and CDR2: KGHSH, LQKENI. The CDR3 spells CASSPQGGSADTQYF. The CDR3, as DNA: TGTGCCAGCTCACCTCAGGGAGGGAGCGCAGATACGCAGTATTTT.

V is TRBV3-1 (or the pseudogene TRBV3-2) and J is TRBJ2-1; TRBD2 agrees at 10 bases. V gave up 3 bases and J gave up 2 bases; unmatched junction bases: 4. Germline lookup yields CDR1 LGHDT and CDR2 YNNKEL (reference sequence). CDR3 length: 16 residues. The CDR3 region is CASSHGTSVPYNEQFF. The CDR3 DNA reads TGTGCCAGCAGCCACGGGACTAGCGTCCCCTACAATGAGCAGTTCTTC.

The J gene is TRBJ1-6, the V gene TRBV25-1, with D perhaps TRBD1 (5 bases). This CDR3 is built from 15 residues. Trimming took off 1 base at V and 7 bases at J, with 11 bases between the two ends. Germline V lookup: CDR1 MGHDK, CDR2 SYGVNS. The CDR3 here is CASSELGAGNSPLHF. DNA for the CDR3: TGTGCCAGCAGTGAATTAGGGGCGGGGAATTCACCCCTCCACTTT.

To note about this clone: The identical CDR3 is also encoded by other nucleotide sequences in the sample. The V and J genes are TRBV9 and TRBJ1-5; the D gene is possibly TRBD1 (6 bases). V shed 0 bases and J shed 0 bases, with 7 bases lying between them. The CDR3 is 15 residues long. The germline gives CDR1 SGDLS, CDR2 YYNGEE. This chain's CDR3 is CASSVAGDSNQPQHF. CDR3 sequence (DNA): TGTGCCAGCAGCGTAGCAGGGGATAGCAATCAGCCCCAGCATTTT. Full variable domain (missing parts from reference TRBV9 and TRBJ1-5): DSGVTQTPKHLITATGQRVTLRCSPRSGDLSVYWYQQSLDQGLQFLIQYYNGEERAKGNILERFSAQQFPDLHSELNLSSLELGDSALYFCASSVAGDSNQPQHFGDGTRLSIL.

CDR3 loop: CATSRERLAGVSQYF. The CDR3 DNA reads TGTGCCACCAGCAGAGAAAGACTAGCGGGGGTGTCCCAGTACTTC. This chain joins TRBV15 and TRBJ2-5; 12 nucleotides line up with TRBD2. CDR1 is LNHNV, CDR2 YYDKDF, per germline (reference sequence). V gave up 0 bases and J gave up 9 bases; unmatched junction bases: 5. The CDR3 runs to 15 residues.

In its sample, this clone was seen once. V and J are TRBV28 and TRBJ2-7, with TRBD2 as a possible D gene (6 bases). V lost 6 bases and J 2 bases, leaving 14 bases between the germline ends. Germline V gene sequence: CDR1 MDHEN, CDR2 SYDVKM. The CDR3 is made up of 14 amino acids. This chain's CDR3 is CASSSFGRTYEQYF. As DNA, the CDR3 is TGTGCCAGCAGCTCCTTCGGGAGAACCTACGAGCAGTACTTC. Based on the CDR3 plus reference TRBV28 and TRBJ2-7, the full variable domain is DVKVTQSSRYLVKRTGEKVFLECVQDMDHENMFWYRQDPGLGLRLIYFSYDVKMKEKGDIPEGYSVSREKKERFSLILESASTNQTSMYLCASSSFGRTYEQYFGPGTRLTVT.

The V and J genes are TRBV5-1 and TRBJ1-2; 9 positions agree with TRBD1. Trimming removed 0 bases from V and 4 bases from J; junction bases left unmatched: 1. The CDR3 is 14 residues long. CDR1 is SGHRS, CDR2 YFSETQ, per germline. For the CDR3, the DNA is TGCGCCAGCAGCTTGGCGGACAGGGGCTATGGCTACACCTTC. Translating it yields CASSLADRGYGYTF.

The chain recombines TRBV5-1 with TRBJ2-2; TRBD1 aligns across 12 bases. The germline gives CDR1 SGHRS, CDR2 YFSETQ. J lost 7 bases, V lost 4 bases, and 8 bases had no gene match. The CDR3 runs 16 residues. This CDR3 is CASSPGQGALGGELFF. Here the CDR3 DNA reads TGCGCCAGCAGCCCGGGACAGGGGGCGCTCGGCGGGGAGCTGTTTTTT.

The chain carries TRBV5-5 and TRBJ1-1; tentative D call: TRBD1 (6 bases). Deletions cut 0 bases from V and 7 bases from J, with 22 bases between. Looked up from germline, CDR1 is SGHKS and CDR2 is YYEKEE (reference sequence). The CDR3 is 17 residues long. In DNA, the CDR3 is TGTGCCAGCAGCTTGGTAGGACGGGACAATTCTTTCGGTGAAGCTTTCTTT. Encoded protein: CASSLVGRDNSFGEAFF.

The chain recombines TRBV9 with TRBJ2-5; maybe TRBD1 (6 bases). Trimming removed 2 bases at V and 1 base at J, with 12 bases between. Germline V gene lookup returns CDR1 SGDLS and CDR2 YYNGEE. The CDR3 loop spans 15 amino acids. In nucleotides, the CDR3 is TGTGCCAGCAGCGTGGGGGCCCAACTCCAAGAGACCCAGTACTTC. Its translation: CASSVGAQLQETQYF.

J is TRBJ1-2 and V is TRBV5-6, with D maybe TRBD1 (6 bases). CDR3 size: 13 residues. The V and J ends lost 4 bases and 7 bases respectively, with 14 bases between them. The germline CDR1 and CDR2 sequences are SGHDT and YYEEEE. The CDR3 bases are TGTGCCAGCAGCCAAACAGGGTCCGGTGGCTACACCTTC. It yields the protein CASSQTGSGGYTF.

A remark on this clone: Other DNA sequences in the same sample also yield this CDR3. Here the CDR3 DNA reads TGTGCCAGCAGCCCAGGGACAGGAAATGAAAAACTGTTTTTT. It specifies CASSPGTGNEKLFF. The rearrangement joins TRBV7-9 to TRBJ1-4; 8 nucleotides line up with TRBD1. From germline, CDR1 is SEHNR and CDR2 FQNEAQ (reference sequence). The CDR3 sequence is 14 residues long. Trimming at V came to 5 bases and at J to 5 bases, leaving 4 bases not matched to a gene.

The chain joins TRBV3-1 (or the pseudogene TRBV3-2) to TRBJ1-1; 9 bases are a match to TRBD1. CDR3 size: 13 residues. The V and J ends lost 5 bases and 3 bases, in that order; junction bases with no gene match: 1. From germline, CDR1 is LGHDT and CDR2 YNNKEL (reference sequence). Here the CDR3 reads CASSGQGHTEAFF. DNA of the CDR3: TGTGCCAGCAGCGGACAGGGGCACACTGAAGCTTTCTTT.

This clone was detected only once. This sequence joins TRBV30 and TRBJ2-7; 7 bases match TRBD1. Germline values: CDR1 GTSNPN, CDR2 SVGIG (reference sequence). The CDR3 runs to 12 residues. V lost 2 bases and J lost 5; bases outside the gene matches: 3. The CDR3 bases are TGTGCCTGGAGTCGGGACAGCGACGAGCAGTACTTC. It codes for CAWSRDSDEQYF. The full variable domain, in which reference TRBV30 and TRBJ2-7 provide the parts outside the CDR3, is SQTIHQWPATLVQPVGSPLSLECTVEGTSNPNLYWYRQAAGRGLQLLFYSVGIGQISSEVPQNLSASRPQDRQFILSSKKLLLSDSGFYLCAWSRDSDEQYFGPGTRLTVT.

The chain uses TRBV19 and TRBJ1-5; no clear D. Germline V gives CDR1 LNHDA, CDR2 SQIVND (reference sequence). The CDR3 length is 13 residues. Trimming left V 5 bases short and J 3 bases short, with 8 bases between. CDR3 residues: CASSRENNQPQHF. CDR3 DNA sequence: TGTGCCAGTAGTCGGGAGAACAATCAGCCCCAGCATTTT. Variable domain in full (rest from reference TRBV19 and TRBJ1-5): DGGITQSPKYLFRKEGQNVTLSCEQNLNHDAMYWYRQDPGQGLRLIYYSQIVNDFQKGDIAEGYSVSREKKESFPLTVTSAQKNPTAFYLCASSRENNQPQHFGDGTRLSIL.

The chain employs TRBV18 and TRBJ1-3; D is uncertain. V was trimmed by 0 bases and J by 2 bases, leaving 14 bases between them. Germline assignment: CDR1 KGHSH and CDR2 LQKENI. This CDR3 contains 17 residues. The CDR3 DNA reads TGTGCCAGCTCACCACCGACGGGTCGTCAAGCTGGAAACACCATATATTTT. It yields the protein CASSPPTGRQAGNTIYF.

This clone was counted only a few times. The J gene is TRBJ2-7, the V gene TRBV5-4; TRBD1 aligns across 7 bases. Losses at the gene ends were 5 bases for V and 2 bases for J; bases not matched to a gene: 10. Germline CDR1 is SGHNT and CDR2 is YYREEE (reference sequence). The CDR3 is 15 residues long. CDR3: CASRVMGQRTYEQYF. The CDR3 DNA sequence: TGTGCCAGCAGGGTCATGGGACAGAGAACCTACGAGCAGTACTTC.

In the case of this clone: This sample also contains other DNA sequences that code for the same CDR3. The chain is built from TRBV2 and TRBJ2-7, with D unresolved. The germline V gene encodes CDR1 SNHLY and CDR2 FYNNEI. This CDR3 is built from 11 residues. The ends were cut back, 8 bases at V and 4 bases at J, with 9 bases in the middle. CDR3 DNA sequence: TGTGCCAGCCGTCGAGTTTACGAGCAGTACTTC. Residues: CASRRVYEQYF.

V gene TRBV3-1 (or the pseudogene TRBV3-2) combines with J gene TRBJ2-4, with a weak D call TRBD1 (5 bases). Germline V lookup: CDR1 LGHDT, CDR2 YNNKEL (reference sequence). The CDR3 runs to 18 residues. The V and J ends lost 1 base and 0 bases respectively, with 16 bases between them. The CDR3 DNA reads TGTGCCAGCAGCCAAGGGGTCGACAGTGGGGTAGCCAAAAACATTCAGTACTTC. It yields the protein CASSQGVDSGVAKNIQYF.

The V call is TRBV19, the J call TRBJ2-3, with TRBD2 matching 8 bases. CDR3 length: 16 amino acids. Trimming cost V 5 bases and J 1 base; bases outside gene matches: 8. CDR1 and CDR2 (germline): LNHDA, SQIVND (reference sequence). In DNA, the CDR3 is TGTGCCAGTAGTCCGCCGCTACTAGCGGGCACAGATACGCAGTATTTT. Its protein product is CASSPPLLAGTDTQYF.

CDR3 sequence reads: CASSLEGTGSYEQYF. As DNA, the CDR3 is TGTGCCAGCAGCTTAGAGGGGACAGGGTCCTACGAGCAGTACTTC. This chain uses TRBV7-9 with TRBJ2-7, with 9 bases lining up with TRBD1. Germline CDR1 SEHNR, CDR2 FQNEAQ (reference sequence). The CDR3 is made up of 15 amino acids. After removal of 1 base from V and 1 base from J, the junction contained 2 bases not matched to a gene.